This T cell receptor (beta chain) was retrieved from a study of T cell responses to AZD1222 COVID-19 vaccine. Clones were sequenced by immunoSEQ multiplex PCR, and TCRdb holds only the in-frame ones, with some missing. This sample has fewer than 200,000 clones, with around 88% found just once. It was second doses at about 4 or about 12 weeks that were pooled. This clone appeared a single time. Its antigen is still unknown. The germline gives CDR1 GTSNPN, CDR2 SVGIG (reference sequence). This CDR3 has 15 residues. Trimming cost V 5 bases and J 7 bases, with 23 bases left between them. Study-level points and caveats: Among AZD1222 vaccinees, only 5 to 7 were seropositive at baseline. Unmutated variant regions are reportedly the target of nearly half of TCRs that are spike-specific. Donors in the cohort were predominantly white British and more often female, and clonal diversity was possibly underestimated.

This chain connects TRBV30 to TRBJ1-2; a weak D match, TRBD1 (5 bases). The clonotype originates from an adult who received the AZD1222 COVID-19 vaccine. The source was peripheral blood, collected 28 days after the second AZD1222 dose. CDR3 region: CAWFGRGTGGGGYTF. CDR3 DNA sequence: TGTGCCTGGTTCGGTAGGGGCACCGGGGGAGGTGGCTACACCTTC.